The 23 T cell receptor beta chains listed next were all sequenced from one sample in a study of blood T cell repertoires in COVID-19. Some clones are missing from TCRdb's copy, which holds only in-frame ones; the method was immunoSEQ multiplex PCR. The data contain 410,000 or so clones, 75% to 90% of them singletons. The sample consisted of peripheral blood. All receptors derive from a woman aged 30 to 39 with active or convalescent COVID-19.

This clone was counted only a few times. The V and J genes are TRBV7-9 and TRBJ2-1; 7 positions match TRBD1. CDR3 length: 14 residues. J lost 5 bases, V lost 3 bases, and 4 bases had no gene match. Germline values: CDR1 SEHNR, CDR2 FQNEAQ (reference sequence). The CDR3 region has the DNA TGTGCCAGCAGCTTTGGGGACAGCAACAATGAGCAGTTCTTC. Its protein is CASSFGDSNNEQFF.

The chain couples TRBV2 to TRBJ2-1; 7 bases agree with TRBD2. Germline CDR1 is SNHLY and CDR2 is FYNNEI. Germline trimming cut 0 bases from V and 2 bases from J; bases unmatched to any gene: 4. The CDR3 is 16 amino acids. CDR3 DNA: TGTGCCAGCAGTGAAGCGCTAAGCGGGGCCTACAATGAGCAGTTCTTC. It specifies CASSEALSGAYNEQFF.

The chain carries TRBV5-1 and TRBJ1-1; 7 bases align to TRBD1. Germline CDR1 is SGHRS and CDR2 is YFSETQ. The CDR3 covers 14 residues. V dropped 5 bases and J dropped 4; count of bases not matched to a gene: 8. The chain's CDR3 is CASRKGAGFTEAFF. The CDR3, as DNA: TGCGCCAGCAGGAAGGGGGCCGGGTTCACTGAAGCTTTCTTT.

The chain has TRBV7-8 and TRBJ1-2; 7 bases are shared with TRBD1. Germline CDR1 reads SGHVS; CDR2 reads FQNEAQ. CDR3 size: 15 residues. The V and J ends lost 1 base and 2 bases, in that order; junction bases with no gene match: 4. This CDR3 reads CASSLDAGGNYGYTF. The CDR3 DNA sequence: TGTGCCAGCAGCTTAGACGCAGGGGGGAACTATGGCTACACCTTC.

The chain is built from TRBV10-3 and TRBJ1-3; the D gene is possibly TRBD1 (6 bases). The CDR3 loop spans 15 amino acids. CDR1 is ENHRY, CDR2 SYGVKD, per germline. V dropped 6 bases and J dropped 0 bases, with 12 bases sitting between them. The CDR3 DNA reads TGTGCCATCAGCGGGACAAGCCCCTCTGGAAACACCATATATTTT. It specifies CAISGTSPSGNTIYF.

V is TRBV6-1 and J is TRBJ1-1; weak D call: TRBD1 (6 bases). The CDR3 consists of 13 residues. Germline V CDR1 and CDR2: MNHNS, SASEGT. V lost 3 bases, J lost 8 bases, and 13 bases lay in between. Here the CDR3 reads CASSEYTGMEAFF. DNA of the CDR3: TGTGCCAGCAGTGAGTATACAGGGATGGAAGCTTTCTTT.

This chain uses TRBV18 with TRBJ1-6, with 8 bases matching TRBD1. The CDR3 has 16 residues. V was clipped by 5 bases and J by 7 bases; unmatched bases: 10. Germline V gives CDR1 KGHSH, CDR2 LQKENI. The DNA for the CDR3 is TGTGCCAGCTCAGCCCCCGGACAGGGTGGGAATTCACCCCTCCACTTT. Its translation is CASSAPGQGGNSPLHF.

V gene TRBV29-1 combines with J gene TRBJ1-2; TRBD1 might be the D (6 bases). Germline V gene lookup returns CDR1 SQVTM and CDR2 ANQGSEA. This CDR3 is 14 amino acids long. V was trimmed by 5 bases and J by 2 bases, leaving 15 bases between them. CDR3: CSVFTTGRNYGYTF. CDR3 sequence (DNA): TGCAGCGTTTTTACTACAGGGCGGAACTATGGCTACACCTTC.

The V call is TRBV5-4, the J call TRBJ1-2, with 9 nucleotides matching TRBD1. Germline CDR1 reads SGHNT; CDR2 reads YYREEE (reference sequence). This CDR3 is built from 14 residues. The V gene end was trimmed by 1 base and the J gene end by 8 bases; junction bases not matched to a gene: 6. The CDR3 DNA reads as TGTGCCAGCAGCTTGCTAGGACAGGGGAACGGCTACACCTTC. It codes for CASSLLGQGNGYTF.

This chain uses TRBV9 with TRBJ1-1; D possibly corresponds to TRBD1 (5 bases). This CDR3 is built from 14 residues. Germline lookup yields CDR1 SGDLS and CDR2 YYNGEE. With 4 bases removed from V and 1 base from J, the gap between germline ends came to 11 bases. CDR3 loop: CASSPDQGNTEAFF. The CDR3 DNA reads TGTGCCAGCAGCCCGGACCAGGGGAACACTGAAGCTTTCTTT.

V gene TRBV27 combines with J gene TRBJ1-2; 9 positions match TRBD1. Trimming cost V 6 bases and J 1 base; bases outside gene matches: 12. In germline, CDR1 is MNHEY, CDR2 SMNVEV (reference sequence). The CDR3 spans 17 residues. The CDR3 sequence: CASSKLTGGSFNYGYTF. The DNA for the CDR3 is TGTGCCAGCAGCAAACTCACAGGGGGCTCCTTTAACTATGGCTACACCTTC.

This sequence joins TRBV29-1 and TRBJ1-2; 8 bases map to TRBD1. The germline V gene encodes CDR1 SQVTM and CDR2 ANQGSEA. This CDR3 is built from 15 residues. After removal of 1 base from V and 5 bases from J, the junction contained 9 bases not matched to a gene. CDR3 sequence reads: CSVEGENRGTYGYTF. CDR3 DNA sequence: TGCAGCGTTGAAGGGGAAAACAGGGGGACATATGGCTACACCTTC.

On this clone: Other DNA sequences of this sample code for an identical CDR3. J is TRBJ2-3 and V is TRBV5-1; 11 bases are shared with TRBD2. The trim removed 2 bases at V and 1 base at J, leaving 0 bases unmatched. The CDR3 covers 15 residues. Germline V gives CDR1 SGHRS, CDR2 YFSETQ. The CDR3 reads CASSLLAGGTDTQYF. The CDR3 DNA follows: TGCGCCAGCAGCTTACTAGCGGGGGGCACAGATACGCAGTATTTT. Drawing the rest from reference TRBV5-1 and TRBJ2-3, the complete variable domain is KAGVTQTPRYLIKTRGQQVTLSCSPISGHRSVSWYQQTPGQGLQFLFEYFSETQRNKGNFPGRFSGRQFSNSRSEMNVSTLELGDSALYLCASSLLAGGTDTQYFGPGTRLTVL.

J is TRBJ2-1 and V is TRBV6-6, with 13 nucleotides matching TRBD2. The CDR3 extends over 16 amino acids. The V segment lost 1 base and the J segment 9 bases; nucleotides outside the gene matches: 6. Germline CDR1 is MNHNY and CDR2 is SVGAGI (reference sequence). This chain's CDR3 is CASSYLGTSGKIEQFF. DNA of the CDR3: TGTGCCAGCAGTTACTTGGGGACTAGCGGGAAGATTGAGCAGTTCTTC.

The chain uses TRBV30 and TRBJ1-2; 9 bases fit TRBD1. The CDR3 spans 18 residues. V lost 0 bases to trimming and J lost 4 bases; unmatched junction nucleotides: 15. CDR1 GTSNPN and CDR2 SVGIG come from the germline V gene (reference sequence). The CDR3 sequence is CAWSVGAHRGRLSYGYTF. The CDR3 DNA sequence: TGTGCCTGGAGTGTTGGGGCCCACAGGGGGCGTCTTTCCTATGGCTACACCTTC.

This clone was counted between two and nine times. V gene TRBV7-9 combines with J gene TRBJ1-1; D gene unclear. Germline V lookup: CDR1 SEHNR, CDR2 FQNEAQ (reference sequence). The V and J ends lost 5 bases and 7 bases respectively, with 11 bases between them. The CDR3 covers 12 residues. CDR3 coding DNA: TGTGCCAGCAGCCCAGACTATTTTGAAGCTTTCTTT. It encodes CASSPDYFEAFF.

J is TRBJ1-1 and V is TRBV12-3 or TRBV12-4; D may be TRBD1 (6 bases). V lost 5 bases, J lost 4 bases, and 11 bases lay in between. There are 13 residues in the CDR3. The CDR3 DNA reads TGTGCCAGCAGTGGGGGCCTTGGCACTGAAGCTTTCTTT. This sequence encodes CASSGGLGTEAFF.

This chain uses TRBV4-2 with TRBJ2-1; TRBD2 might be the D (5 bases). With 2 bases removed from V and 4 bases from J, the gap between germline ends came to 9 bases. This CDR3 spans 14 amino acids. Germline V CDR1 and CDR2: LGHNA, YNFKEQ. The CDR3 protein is CASSQPDYYNEQFF. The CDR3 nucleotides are TGTGCCAGCAGCCAACCCGACTATTACAATGAGCAGTTCTTC.

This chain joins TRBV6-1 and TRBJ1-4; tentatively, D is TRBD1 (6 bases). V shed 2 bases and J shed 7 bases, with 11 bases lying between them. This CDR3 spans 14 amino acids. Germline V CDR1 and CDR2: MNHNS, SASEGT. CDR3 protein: CASSEQGSGEKLFF. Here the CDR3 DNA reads TGTGCCAGCAGTGAACAGGGGAGCGGTGAAAAACTGTTTTTT.

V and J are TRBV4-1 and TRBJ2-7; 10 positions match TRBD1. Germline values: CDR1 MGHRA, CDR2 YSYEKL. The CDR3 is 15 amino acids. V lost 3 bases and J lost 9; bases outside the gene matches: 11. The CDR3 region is CASSHASGTGEGQYF. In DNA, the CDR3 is TGCGCCAGCAGCCATGCCTCCGGGACAGGGGAAGGGCAGTACTTC.

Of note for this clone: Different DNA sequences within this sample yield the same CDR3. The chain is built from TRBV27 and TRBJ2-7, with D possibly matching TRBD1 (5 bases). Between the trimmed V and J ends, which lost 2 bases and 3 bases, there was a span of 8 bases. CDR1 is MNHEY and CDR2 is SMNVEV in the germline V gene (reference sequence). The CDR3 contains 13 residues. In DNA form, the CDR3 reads TGTGCCAGCAGTTTAAGGGGAAACTACGAGCAGTACTTC. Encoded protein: CASSLRGNYEQYF.

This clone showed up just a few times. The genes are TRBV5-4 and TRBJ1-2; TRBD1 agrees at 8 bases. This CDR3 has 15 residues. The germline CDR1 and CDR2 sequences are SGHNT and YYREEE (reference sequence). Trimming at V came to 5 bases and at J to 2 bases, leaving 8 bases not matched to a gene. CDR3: CASSPDRGQNYGYTF. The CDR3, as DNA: TGTGCCAGCAGTCCCGACAGGGGCCAAAACTATGGCTACACCTTC.

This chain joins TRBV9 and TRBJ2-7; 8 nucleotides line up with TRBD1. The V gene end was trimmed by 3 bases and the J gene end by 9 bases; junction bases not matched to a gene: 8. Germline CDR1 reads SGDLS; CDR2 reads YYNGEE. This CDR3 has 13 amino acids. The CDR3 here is CASSASTGDPQYF. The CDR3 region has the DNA TGTGCCAGCAGCGCCTCGACAGGGGACCCGCAGTACTTC.